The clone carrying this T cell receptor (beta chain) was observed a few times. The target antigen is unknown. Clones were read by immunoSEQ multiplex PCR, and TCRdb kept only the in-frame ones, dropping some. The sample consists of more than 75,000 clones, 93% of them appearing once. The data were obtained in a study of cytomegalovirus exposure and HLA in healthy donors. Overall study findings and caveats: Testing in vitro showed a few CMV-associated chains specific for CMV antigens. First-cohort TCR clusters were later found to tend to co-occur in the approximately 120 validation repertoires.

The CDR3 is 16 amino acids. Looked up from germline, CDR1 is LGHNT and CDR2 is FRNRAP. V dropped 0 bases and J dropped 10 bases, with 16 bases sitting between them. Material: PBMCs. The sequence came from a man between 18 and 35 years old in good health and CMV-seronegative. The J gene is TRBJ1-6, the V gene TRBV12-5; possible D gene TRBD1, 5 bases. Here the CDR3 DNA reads TGTGCTAGTGGTTTGGTACAGACAGAGGTCCTCTCACCCCTCCACTTT. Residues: CASGLVQTEVLSPLHF. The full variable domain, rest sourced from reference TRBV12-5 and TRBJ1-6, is DARVTQTPRHKVTEMGQEVTMRCQPILGHNTVFWYRQTMMQGLELLAYFRNRAPLDDSGMPKDRFSAEMPDATLATLKIQPSEPRDSAVYFCASGLVQTEVLSPLHFGNGTRLTVT.